This T cell receptor beta chain appears in the sequencing data of a study of regulatory T cells in long-lasting Graves disease. On this clonotype: Its cognate antigen is unknown.

With iRepertoire HTBI primers and Arm-PCR of CDR3 regions, TCR beta libraries were built. TCRdb re-analysed the multiplex PCR reads in MiXCR, keeping a single row per CDR3 protein. This table has about 290,000 distinct CDR3 sequences, 22% appearing once. Whole-study findings and limits: Peripheral blood, not thyroid tissue, was the sole material studied. TRBV28, TRBJ1-2 and TRBJ2-5 were favored in persistent disease.

The CDR3 consists of 12 residues. Between the trimmed V and J ends, which lost 7 bases and 2 bases, there was a span of 6 bases. Germline CDR1 and CDR2: SQVTM and ANQGSEA. The time point: persistent/refractory GD, antithyroid drugs over 5 years with positive TRAb. There was RNA extracted from PBMCs, and the TCR library was made from it. It was an endocrinology department in Xi'an, China, that provided the patients. The V call is TRBV29-1, the J call TRBJ2-6, with D unclear. The sequence derives from a female donor with Graves disease. The sequencing here drew on peripheral blood mononuclear cells (PBMCs), taken when the disease was refractory, from a patient treated with antithyroid drugs. CDR3 in DNA: TGCAGCGAATGGGCTGGGGCCAACGTCCTGACTTTC. Encoded protein: CSEWAGANVLTF.